This T cell receptor (beta chain) appears in the sequencing data of a study of CD8 T cells in Susac syndrome. Reverse transcription of about 0.5 to 1 ug RNA used random hexamers. By means of immunoSEQ multiplex PCR, TCR beta CDR3 spanning 54 Vbeta and 13 Jbeta underwent amplification. Each CDR3 protein is one row after TCRdb ran MiXCR on the immunoSEQ multiplex PCR reads. The data show some 450,000 distinct CDR3 sequences, more than 80% seen once. Germline V gene sequence: CDR1 SGHAT, CDR2 FQNNGV. Deletions cut 5 bases from V and 0 bases from J, with 16 bases between. This CDR3 region has 16 residues. CD8+ and CD4+ T cells circulating in blood were sequenced for TCR beta. Patients with stable or active relapsing-remitting disease, all of them treatment-naive, made up the multiple sclerosis controls. Negative isolation was used for CD8+ and CD4+ T cells and FACS enrichment for TEMRA cells.

This TCR came from a human donor with multiple sclerosis. The chain links TRBV11-2 to TRBJ2-5; D might be TRBD2 (6 bases). Sequencing used CD8+ T cells from PBMCs. The CDR3 region is CASSQGLHSYQETQYF. CDR3 nucleotide sequence: TGTGCCAGCAGCCAGGGACTTCATTCGTACCAAGAGACCCAGTACTTC. Full variable domain (remainder filled in from reference TRBV11-2 and TRBJ2-5): EAGVAQSPRYKIIEKRQSVAFWCNPISGHATLYWYQQILGQGPKLLIQFQNNGVVDDSQLPKDRFSAERLKGVDSTLKIQPAKLEDSAVYLCASSQGLHSYQETQYFGPGTRLLVL.